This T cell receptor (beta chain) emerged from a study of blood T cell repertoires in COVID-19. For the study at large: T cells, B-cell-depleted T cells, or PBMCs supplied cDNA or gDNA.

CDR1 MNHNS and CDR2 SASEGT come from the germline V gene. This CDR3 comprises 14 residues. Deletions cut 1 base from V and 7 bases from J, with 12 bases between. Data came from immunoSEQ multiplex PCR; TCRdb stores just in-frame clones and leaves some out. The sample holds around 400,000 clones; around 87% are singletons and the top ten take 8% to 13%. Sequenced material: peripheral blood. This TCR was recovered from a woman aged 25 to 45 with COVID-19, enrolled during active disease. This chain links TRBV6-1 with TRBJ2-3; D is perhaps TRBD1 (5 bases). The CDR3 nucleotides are TGTGCCAGCAGTGAAGGATTGGGGCCAAATACGCAGTATTTT. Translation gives CASSEGLGPNTQYF.